This T cell receptor (beta chain) comes out of a study of cytomegalovirus exposure and HLA in healthy donors. Whole-study context: Early released data had around 79 million unique TCRs, all coming from HLA-typed donors.

Use of 60 Vbeta and 13 Jbeta primers characterized the PCR. Measured with immunoSEQ multiplex PCR; TCRdb has only the in-frame clones, and not every one. The top ten clones hold roughly 0.99% of a sample with about 140,000 clones, nearly 80% of them seen once. The germline CDR1 and CDR2 sequences are MNHEY and SMNVEV (reference sequence). This CDR3 is 14 amino acids long. Deletions cut 5 bases from V and 2 bases from J, with 10 bases between. Input material: PBMCs. The sequence came from a male donor in good health and CMV-seronegative. The chain couples TRBV27 to TRBJ1-5; D unclear. CDR3: CASSGQVGNQPQHF. In DNA, the CDR3 is TGTGCCAGCAGTGGTCAGGTGGGCAATCAGCCCCAGCATTTT.